This is a list of T cell receptor beta chains from one sample in a study of CD8 T cells in Susac syndrome. TCRdb re-called the immunoSEQ multiplex PCR reads through MiXCR, storing one row per CDR3 protein. The table records 120,000 or so distinct CDR3 sequences, around 94% of them present only once. The sample was CD8+ T cells from PBMCs. The receptors originated from a human donor with Susac syndrome. CDR3s include the opening cysteine and the closing phenylalanine or tryptophan. Fields, in order: V gene, J gene, D gene, clone size, CDR3 protein, CDR3 DNA. The D gene is left open where the match is weak. Clone sizes are given selectively: once, few, many, or a class where the clone is expanded.

TRBV5-1	TRBJ2-3	TRBD1	.	CASSSDREVPTDTQYF	TGCGCCAGCAGCTCGGACAGGGAAGTACCCACAGATACGCAGTATTTT
TRBV5-4	TRBJ2-3	.	.	CASSLSSELTDTQYF	TGTGCCAGCAGCTTGAGCTCAGAGCTCACAGATACGCAGTATTTT
TRBV25-1	TRBJ2-3	.	.	CASSEGLPTDTQYF	TGTGCCAGCAGTGAGGGACTCCCCACAGATACGCAGTATTTT
TRBV6-2/TRBV6-3	TRBJ2-2	TRBD2	.	CASSRLAEKVTGELFF	TGTGCCAGCAGCAGACTAGCGGAGAAGGTCACCGGGGAGCTGTTTTTT
TRBV5-4	TRBJ2-1	TRBD1	once	CASSPTDRNEQFF	TGTGCCAGCAGCCCGACGGACAGGAATGAGCAGTTCTTC
TRBV6-2/TRBV6-3	TRBJ2-2	TRBD2	once	CASNPGLAGGPRGTGELFF	TGTGCCAGCAACCCCGGGCTAGCGGGAGGGCCTCGAGGCACCGGGGAGCTGTTTTTT
TRBV20-1	TRBJ2-7	TRBD2	.	CSVPGSGTSGDSYEQYF	TGCAGTGTCCCGGGCTCCGGGACTAGCGGGGACTCCTACGAGCAGTACTTC
TRBV6-1	TRBJ2-5	.	.	CASSPRLPSAPKETQYF	TGTGCCAGCAGCCCCCGACTACCCTCTGCCCCCAAAGAGACCCAGTACTTC
TRBV12-3/TRBV12-4	TRBJ2-5	.	few	CASSFREYQETQYF	TGTGCCAGCAGTTTCCGGGAGTACCAAGAGACCCAGTACTTC
TRBV6-2/TRBV6-3	TRBJ2-7	.	.	CASSYDPTGEGYEQYF	TGTGCCAGCAGTTACGATCCTACAGGGGAGGGCTACGAGCAGTACTTC
TRBV15	TRBJ2-7	.	.	CATSSSLYEQYF	TGTGCCACCAGTTCAAGTTTGTACGAGCAGTACTTC
TRBV28	TRBJ1-5	.	.	CASSLGHF	TGTGCCAGCAGTTTAGGGCATTTT
TRBV5-1	TRBJ2-1	TRBD2	.	CASSLKAGYNEQFF	TGCGCCAGCAGTCTTAAAGCGGGATACAATGAGCAGTTCTTC
TRBV2	TRBJ2-5	TRBD1	once	CASSPGTAKETQYF	TGTGCCAGCAGCCCCGGGACAGCAAAAGAGACCCAGTACTTC
TRBV20-1	TRBJ2-7	TRBD1	few	CSARGDRGVSEQYF	TGCAGTGCTAGAGGCGACAGGGGGGTCTCCGAGCAGTACTTC
TRBV7-9	TRBJ1-2	.	.	CASSFRTFYGYTF	TGTGCCAGCAGCTTTCGGACATTTTATGGCTACACCTTC
TRBV27	TRBJ1-1	TRBD1	.	CASSLSRTGGTEAFF	TGTGCCAGCAGTTTATCCCGGACAGGGGGCACTGAAGCTTTCTTT
TRBV20-1	TRBJ2-7	TRBD2	once	CSANGLAGLWDEQYF	TGCAGTGCTAATGGACTAGCGGGGCTATGGGACGAGCAGTACTTC
TRBV25-1	TRBJ1-4	.	.	CASSEGLEQVGNEKLFF	TGTGCCAGCAGTGAAGGTCTGGAACAGGTCGGGAATGAAAAACTGTTTTTT
TRBV6-5	TRBJ1-5	.	.	CASSYAASSNQPQHF	TGTGCCAGCAGTTACGCAGCTTCCAGCAATCAGCCCCAGCATTTT
TRBV30	TRBJ2-1	.	.	CAGWAGIYNEQFF	TGTGCCGGTTGGGCAGGTATATACAATGAGCAGTTCTTC
TRBV6-4	TRBJ1-6	.	.	CASSDTEKNSPLHF	TGTGCCAGCAGTGACACAGAGAAGAATTCACCCCTCCACTTT
TRBV23-1	TRBJ2-7	.	.	CASSHPSSPGEQYF	TGCGCCAGCAGTCATCCGAGTTCCCCTGGCGAGCAGTACTTC
TRBV2	TRBJ2-7	.	.	CASRRTAGEQYF	TGTGCCAGCAGACGGACCGCCGGCGAGCAGTACTTC
TRBV9	TRBJ2-5	.	.	CASSSDRSQETQYF	TGTGCCAGCAGCAGCGACAGGTCCCAAGAGACCCAGTACTTC